The 21 T cell receptor beta chains in this list originate from one sample, sequenced in a study of shared clonotypes between healthy human individuals. Method: immunoSEQ multiplex PCR; TCRdb's copy keeps in-frame clones and lacks some. Of some 2,000,000 clones listed, 85% to 95% were seen once; the top ten hold roughly 0.13%. Specimen: naive CD4+ T cells sorted from blood. This sample's subset: CD45RA+ positively selected. The receptors were gathered from a man aged 18-30 years in good health.

The rearrangement links TRBV4-3 to TRBJ2-3; 7 bases fit TRBD2. Germline V gene lookup returns CDR1 LGHNA and CDR2 YSLEER. V dropped 0 bases and J dropped 6; count of bases not matched to a gene: 6. The CDR3 is 15 amino acids. The CDR3 spells CASSQDFRGVDTQYF. The CDR3 DNA is TGCGCCAGCAGCCAAGATTTTCGGGGGGTGGATACGCAGTATTTT.

The chain couples TRBV19 to TRBJ2-7; D tentatively reads TRBD1 or TRBD2 (6 bases each). V lost 3 bases and J 6 bases, leaving 12 bases between the germline ends. This CDR3 has 13 amino acids. Germline CDR1 is LNHDA and CDR2 is SQIVND (reference sequence). CDR3 DNA sequence: TGTGCCAGTAGTATCACGGGGGCGGGCGAGCAGTACTTC. Its translation is CASSITGAGEQYF.

This chain uses TRBV18 with TRBJ2-3, with TRBD2 identical over 8 bases. Germline CDR1 KGHSH, CDR2 LQKENI. Unmatched junction bases numbered 8, after V lost 0 bases and J lost 3 bases. The CDR3 spans 17 residues. CDR3: CASSPPPGGPGTDTQYF. As DNA, the CDR3 is TGTGCCAGCTCACCACCGCCGGGAGGGCCGGGGACAGATACGCAGTATTTT.

The V and J genes are TRBV6-1 and TRBJ2-7, with 7 bases lining up with TRBD1. J gave up 5 bases and V 5 bases, and 9 bases lay outside the gene matches. This CDR3 is built from 14 residues. Germline CDR1 reads MNHNS; CDR2 reads SASEGT. CDR3 in DNA: TGTGCCAGCAGTAGCAGGGGGAATTCCGACGAGCAGTACTTC. This codes for CASSSRGNSDEQYF.

About this clone: The same CDR3 arises from other DNA sequences in this sample as well. The chain uses TRBV6-5 and TRBJ1-2; 7 bases agree with TRBD1. CDR3 size: 14 residues. The ends lost 6 bases at V and 0 bases at J; junction bases unmatched: 4. CDR1 MNHEY and CDR2 SVGAGI come from the germline V gene. The CDR3 DNA reads as TGTGCCAGCAGCAGGGACAGTTCTAACTATGGCTACACCTTC. Residues: CASSRDSSNYGYTF.

In its sample, this clone was seen once. The J gene is TRBJ2-1, the V gene TRBV7-2; possible D gene TRBD2, 7 bases. CDR3 size: 16 residues. Trimming left V 6 bases short and J 7 bases short, with 22 bases between. Germline V gives CDR1 SGHTA, CDR2 FQGNSA. CDR3 DNA sequence: TGTGCCAGCAGTCTGGGGGGGCCCCCGGGTCGGAATGAGCAGTTCTTC. Translation gives CASSLGGPPGRNEQFF.

This chain connects TRBV27 to TRBJ2-1; D is unresolved. V shed 8 bases and J shed 4 bases, with 15 bases lying between them. Germline lookup yields CDR1 MNHEY and CDR2 SMNVEV (reference sequence). CDR3 length equals 14 residues. This chain's CDR3 is CASRWGSTYNEQFF. In DNA form, the CDR3 reads TGTGCCAGCCGATGGGGTAGCACATACAATGAGCAGTTCTTC.

CDR3 in DNA: TGTGCCAGCAGCCAAAGACAGGAAAGAACCTACAATGAGCAGTTCTTC. Residues: CASSQRQERTYNEQFF. The chain combines TRBV5-5 with TRBJ2-1, with D possibly matching TRBD1 (6 bases). V lost 4 bases and J lost 2, with 16 bases in between. Germline-derived CDR1 and CDR2 are SGHKS and YYEKEE (reference sequence). The CDR3 runs to 16 residues. Full variable domain (missing parts from reference TRBV5-5 and TRBJ2-1): DAGVTQSPTHLIKTRGQQVTLRCSPISGHKSVSWYQQVLGQGPQFIFQYYEKEERGRGNFPDRFSARQFPNYSSELNVNALLLGDSALYLCASSQRQERTYNEQFFGPGTRLTVL.

This CDR3 reads CASSARLLVGELFF. DNA of the CDR3: TGTGCCAGCAGCGCAAGGCTGCTCGTCGGGGAGCTGTTTTTT. V is TRBV9 and J is TRBJ2-2; no reliable D call. V dropped 3 bases and J dropped 7 bases, with 13 bases sitting between them. CDR1 and CDR2 from the germline V gene are SGDLS and YYNGEE. The length of the CDR3 is 14 residues.

This rearrangement joins TRBV6-1 to TRBJ2-5; 10 bases align to TRBD2. Per germline, CDR1 MNHNS and CDR2 SASEGT. The CDR3 is 15 residues long. V trimming: 6 bases; J trimming: 5 bases; junction bases outside the gene matches: 9. For the CDR3, the DNA is TGTGCCAGCAGGAGTAGCGGGGGGCCTGGGGAGACCCAGTACTTC. Its protein is CASRSSGGPGETQYF.

The chain combines TRBV30 with TRBJ1-1, with 10 bases that match TRBD1. This CDR3 spans 14 amino acids. Germline CDR1 GTSNPN, CDR2 SVGIG (reference sequence). With 6 bases clipped from V and 5 bases from J, the junction kept 9 bases outside the gene matches. The CDR3 region has the DNA TGTGCCTGTGTGAACGGACAGGGGGTTACTGAAGCTTTCTTT. Encoded protein: CACVNGQGVTEAFF.

V usage is TRBV2 and J usage is TRBJ1-1, with D maybe TRBD1 (6 bases). V was cut by 7 bases and J by 1 base, with 16 bases left in between. CDR3 length equals 15 residues. The V gene's germline CDR1 is SNHLY and CDR2 FYNNEI. The CDR3 here is CASKSQGPKNTEAFF. As DNA, the CDR3 is TGTGCCAGCAAATCTCAGGGGCCCAAGAACACTGAAGCTTTCTTT.

The chain joins TRBV7-9 to TRBJ2-7; D gene ambiguous. The ends were cut back, 1 base at V and 3 bases at J, with 13 bases in the middle. The CDR3 runs 15 residues. Looked up from germline, CDR1 is SEHNR and CDR2 is FQNEAQ (reference sequence). CDR3 protein: CASSLVGSSHYEQYF. The CDR3 DNA follows: TGTGCCAGCAGCTTAGTTGGGTCGTCGCACTACGAGCAGTACTTC. Full variable domain (remainder filled in from reference TRBV7-9 and TRBJ2-7): DTGVSQNPRHKITKRGQNVTFRCDPISEHNRLYWYRQTLGQGPEFLTYFQNEAQLEKSRLLSDRFSAERPKGSFSTLEIQRTEQGDSAMYLCASSLVGSSHYEQYFGPGTRLTVT.

This chain's CDR3 is CASTRQSNQPQHF. CDR3 in DNA: TGTGCCAGCACCCGGCAGAGCAATCAGCCCCAGCATTTT. J is TRBJ1-5 and V is TRBV28; D not certain. Germline V gene sequence: CDR1 MDHEN, CDR2 SYDVKM. CDR3 length: 13 residues. The V and J ends lost 7 bases and 1 base respectively, with 8 bases between them.

This clone was observed once. The chain uses TRBV6-1 and TRBJ1-1; D call uncertain. CDR3 length: 17 amino acids. V was cut by 1 base and J by 3 bases, with 18 bases left in between. Germline-derived CDR1 and CDR2 are MNHNS and SASEGT. CDR3 nucleotide sequence: TGTGCCAGCAGTGAAGGGCATCCTACCCGGTATGACACTGAAGCTTTCTTT. Its protein is CASSEGHPTRYDTEAFF.

The V gene is TRBV5-8, the J gene TRBJ2-7; D call uncertain. Trimming removed 7 bases from V and 2 bases from J, with 10 bases in between. The CDR3 spans 12 residues. Germline CDR1 SGHTS, CDR2 YDEGEE. The CDR3 region is CASGRAAYEQYF. CDR3 nucleotides: TGTGCCAGCGGTAGGGCAGCCTACGAGCAGTACTTC. Full variable domain (rest looked up from reference TRBV5-8 and TRBJ2-7): EAGVTQSPTHLIKTRGQQATLRCSPISGHTSVYWYQQALGLGLQFLLWYDEGEERNRGNFPPRFSGRQFPNYSSELNVNALELEDSALYLCASGRAAYEQYFGPGTRLTVT.

In its sample, this clone was seen once. This chain connects TRBV25-1 to TRBJ1-4; the match to TRBD1 covers 7 bases. The CDR3 covers 18 residues. Germline V CDR1 and CDR2: MGHDK, SYGVNS. The V segment lost 4 bases and the J segment 1 base; nucleotides outside the gene matches: 12. Here the CDR3 reads CASSALAGGDKTNEKLFF. The CDR3 DNA reads as TGTGCCAGCAGTGCTCTGGCAGGGGGGGATAAAACTAATGAAAAACTGTTTTTT.

For the CDR3, the DNA is TGTGCCATCAGAGCAGACAGGCTGAACACTGAAGCTTTCTTT. Translated, it gives CAIRADRLNTEAFF. V and J are TRBV10-3 and TRBJ1-1; possibly TRBD1 for D (6 bases). Trimming removed 6 bases from V and 0 bases from J, with 11 bases in between. The CDR3 sequence is 14 residues long. CDR1 and CDR2 (germline): ENHRY, SYGVKD.

The rearrangement links TRBV5-1 to TRBJ2-1, with D perhaps matching TRBD2 (7 bases). V dropped 0 bases and J dropped 2 bases, with 15 bases sitting between them. Germline V gives CDR1 SGHRS, CDR2 YFSETQ. This CDR3 comprises 17 residues. The CDR3 region has the DNA TGCGCCAGCAGCTTGGTCGCAGGGGAGGGTCCCTACAATGAGCAGTTCTTC. Its protein product is CASSLVAGEGPYNEQFF.

A note on this clone: The same CDR3 can be traced to other DNA sequences in this sample. The genes are TRBV5-1 and TRBJ1-5; D unclear. This CDR3 has 13 amino acids. V shed 0 bases and J shed 4 bases, with 5 bases lying between them. From germline, CDR1 is SGHRS and CDR2 YFSETQ. The CDR3 nucleotides read TGCGCCAGCAGCTTGGACGTTAATCAGCCCCAGCATTTT. Its protein is CASSLDVNQPQHF.

The chain uses TRBV6-6 and TRBJ1-2; perhaps TRBD1 as D (6 bases). The CDR3 totals 12 residues. Trimming took 7 bases from V and 9 from J, leaving 15 bases between them. CDR1 is MNHNY and CDR2 is SVGAGI in the germline V gene (reference sequence). CDR3 sequence reads: CASTWTEQSYTF. The CDR3 bases are TGTGCCAGCACTTGGACAGAACAAAGCTACACCTTC.